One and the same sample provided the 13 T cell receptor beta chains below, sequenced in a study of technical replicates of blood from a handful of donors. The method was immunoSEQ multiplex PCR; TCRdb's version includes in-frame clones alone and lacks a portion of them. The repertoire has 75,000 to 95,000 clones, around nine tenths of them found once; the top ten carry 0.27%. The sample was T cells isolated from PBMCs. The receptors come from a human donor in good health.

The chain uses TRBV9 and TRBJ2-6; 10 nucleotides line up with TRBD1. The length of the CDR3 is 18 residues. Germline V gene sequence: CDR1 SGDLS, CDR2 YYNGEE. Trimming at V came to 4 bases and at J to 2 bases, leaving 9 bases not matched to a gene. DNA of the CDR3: TGTGCCAGCAGCTCAAGAGGACAGGGGGTAACTGGGGCCAACGTCCTGACTTTC. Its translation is CASSSRGQGVTGANVLTF.

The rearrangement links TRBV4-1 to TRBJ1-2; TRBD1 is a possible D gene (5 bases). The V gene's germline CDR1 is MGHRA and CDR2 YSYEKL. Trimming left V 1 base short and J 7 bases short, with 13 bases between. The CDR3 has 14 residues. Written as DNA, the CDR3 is TGCGCCAGCAGCCAAGGGTGGGGCGGGGGTGGCTACACCTTC. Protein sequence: CASSQGWGGGGYTF.

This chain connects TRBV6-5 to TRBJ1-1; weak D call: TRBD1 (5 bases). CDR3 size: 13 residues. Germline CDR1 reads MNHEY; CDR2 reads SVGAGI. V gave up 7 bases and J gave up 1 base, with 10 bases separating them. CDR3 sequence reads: CASMPGWNTEAFF. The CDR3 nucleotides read TGTGCCAGCATGCCAGGGTGGAACACTGAAGCTTTCTTT.

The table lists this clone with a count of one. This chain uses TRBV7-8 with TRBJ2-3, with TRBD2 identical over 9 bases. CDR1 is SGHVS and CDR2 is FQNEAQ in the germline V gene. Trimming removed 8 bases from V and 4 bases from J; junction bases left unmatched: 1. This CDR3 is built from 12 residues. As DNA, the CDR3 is TGTGCCAGCGGGACTAGCCCAGATACGCAGTATTTT. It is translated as CASGTSPDTQYF.

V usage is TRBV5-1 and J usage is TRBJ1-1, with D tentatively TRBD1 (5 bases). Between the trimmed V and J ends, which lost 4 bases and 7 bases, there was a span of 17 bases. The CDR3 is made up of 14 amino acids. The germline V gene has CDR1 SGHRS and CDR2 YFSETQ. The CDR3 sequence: CASSLRGLSREAFF. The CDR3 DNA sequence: TGCGCCAGCAGCCTGCGGGGCTTGTCGCGTGAAGCTTTCTTT.

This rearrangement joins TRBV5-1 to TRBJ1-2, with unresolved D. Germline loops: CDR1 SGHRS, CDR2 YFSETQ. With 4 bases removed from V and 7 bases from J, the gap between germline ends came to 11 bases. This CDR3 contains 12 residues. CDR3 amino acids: CASSPEVGGYTF. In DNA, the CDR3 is TGCGCCAGCAGCCCGGAGGTGGGTGGCTACACCTTC.

CDR3 sequence: CASSPRSTGNTEAFF. As DNA, the CDR3 is TGTGCCAGCTCACCGAGATCGACAGGGAACACTGAAGCTTTCTTT. The chain joins TRBV18 to TRBJ1-1; maybe TRBD1 (6 bases). The CDR3 contains 15 residues. V was clipped by 3 bases and J by 1 base, with 12 bases between them. From germline, CDR1 is KGHSH and CDR2 LQKENI.

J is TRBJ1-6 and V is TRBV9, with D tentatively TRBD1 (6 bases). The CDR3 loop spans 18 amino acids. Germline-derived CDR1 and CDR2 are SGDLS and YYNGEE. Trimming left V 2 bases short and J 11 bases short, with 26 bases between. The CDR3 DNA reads TGTGCCAGCAGCGTTGGTCCGGGACACGGGAATCGGGGTGCACCCCTCCACTTT. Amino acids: CASSVGPGHGNRGAPLHF. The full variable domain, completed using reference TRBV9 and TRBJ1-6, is DSGVTQTPKHLITATGQRVTLRCSPRSGDLSVYWYQQSLDQGLQFLIQYYNGEERAKGNILERFSAQQFPDLHSELNLSSLELGDSALYFCASSVGPGHGNRGAPLHFGNGTRLTVT.

The CDR3 reads CSVKTGGVGGYTF. The CDR3 DNA follows: TGCAGCGTAAAAACAGGGGGCGTCGGTGGCTACACCTTC. The chain employs TRBV29-1 and TRBJ1-2; TRBD1 matches at 9 bases. The CDR3 is made up of 13 amino acids. Germline loops: CDR1 SQVTM, CDR2 ANQGSEA. V was pared by 6 bases and J by 7 bases, with 9 bases of the junction left unmatched.

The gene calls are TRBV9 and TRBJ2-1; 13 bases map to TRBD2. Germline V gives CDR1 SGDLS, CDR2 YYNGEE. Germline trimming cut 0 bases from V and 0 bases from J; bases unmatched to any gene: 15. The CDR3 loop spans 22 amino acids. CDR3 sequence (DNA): TGTGCCAGCAGCGTAGCCCTTGCAACTAGCGGGAGGGCGAGGAGCTCCTACAATGAGCAGTTCTTC. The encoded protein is CASSVALATSGRARSSYNEQFF.

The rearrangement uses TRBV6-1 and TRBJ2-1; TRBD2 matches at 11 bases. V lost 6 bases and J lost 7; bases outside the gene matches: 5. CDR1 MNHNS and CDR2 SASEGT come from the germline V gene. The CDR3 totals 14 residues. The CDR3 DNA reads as TGTGCCAGCAGCGTAGCGGGAGGGGGTAATGAGCAGTTCTTC. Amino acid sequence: CASSVAGGGNEQFF.

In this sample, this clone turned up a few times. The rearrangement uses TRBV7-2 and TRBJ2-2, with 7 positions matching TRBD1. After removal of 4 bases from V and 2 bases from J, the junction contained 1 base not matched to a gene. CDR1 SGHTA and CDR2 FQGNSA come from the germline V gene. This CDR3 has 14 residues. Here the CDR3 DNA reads TGTGCCAGCAGCTACAGGGGAAACACCGGGGAGCTGTTTTTT. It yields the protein CASSYRGNTGELFF.

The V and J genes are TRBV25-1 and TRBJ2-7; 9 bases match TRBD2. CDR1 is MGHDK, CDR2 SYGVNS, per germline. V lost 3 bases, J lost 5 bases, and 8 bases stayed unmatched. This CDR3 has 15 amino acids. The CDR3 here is CASSDYSGSLNEQYF. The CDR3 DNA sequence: TGTGCCAGCAGTGATTATAGCGGGAGTCTCAACGAGCAGTACTTC.